One and the same sample provided the 13 T cell receptor beta chains below, sequenced in a study of cytomegalovirus exposure and HLA in healthy donors. Researchers ran the PCR with 60 Vbeta and 13 Jbeta primers. Some clones are missing from TCRdb's copy, which holds only in-frame ones; the method was immunoSEQ multiplex PCR. The data hold around 100,000 clones, with 67% observed a single time. The source material was PBMCs. These receptors came from a man in his thirties or forties in good health and CMV-seronegative.

This clone was observed a few times. The rearrangement links TRBV6-5 to TRBJ2-2, with 9 bases aligning to TRBD1. Per germline, CDR1 MNHEY and CDR2 SVGAGI. V lost 6 bases to trimming and J lost 4 bases; unmatched junction nucleotides: 3. The length of the CDR3 is 14 residues. The CDR3 sequence: CASSRTGVTGELFF. The CDR3 DNA reads TGTGCCAGCAGCCGGACAGGGGTCACCGGGGAGCTGTTTTTT.

The rearrangement links TRBV19 to TRBJ1-2; D gene ambiguous. This CDR3 is 12 amino acids long. Germline CDR1 and CDR2: LNHDA and SQIVND (reference sequence). With 4 bases removed from V and 4 bases from J, the gap between germline ends came to 7 bases. The CDR3 spells CASSNEGYGYTF. CDR3 sequence (DNA): TGTGCCAGTAGTAATGAGGGCTATGGCTACACCTTC. Based on the CDR3 plus reference TRBV19 and TRBJ1-2, the full variable domain is DGGITQSPKYLFRKEGQNVTLSCEQNLNHDAMYWYRQDPGQGLRLIYYSQIVNDFQKGDIAEGYSVSREKKESFPLTVTSAQKNPTAFYLCASSNEGYGYTFGSGTRLTVV.

This sequence joins TRBV30 and TRBJ2-1; 9 nucleotides align to TRBD2. The germline CDR1 and CDR2 sequences are GTSNPN and SVGIG (reference sequence). J was trimmed by 7 bases and V by 3 bases; bases with no gene match: 7. There are 14 residues in the CDR3. This CDR3 is CAWREGRGGNEQFF. The CDR3, as DNA: TGTGCCTGGAGGGAGGGGCGGGGGGGGAATGAGCAGTTCTTC.

The chain recombines TRBV5-1 with TRBJ2-2; TRBD1 matches at 8 bases. The CDR3 has 14 amino acids. Per germline, CDR1 SGHRS and CDR2 YFSETQ. J gave up 4 bases and V 6 bases, and 5 bases lay outside the gene matches. The CDR3 here is CASTLTGGTGELFF. In nucleotides, the CDR3 is TGCGCCAGCACTCTAACAGGGGGCACCGGGGAGCTGTTTTTT.

V is TRBV7-2 and J is TRBJ2-2; weak D call: TRBD2 (7 bases). Germline V gene lookup returns CDR1 SGHTA and CDR2 FQGNSA. This CDR3 region has 17 residues. Trimming stripped 2 bases from V and 4 bases from J, with 17 bases between. In DNA form, the CDR3 reads TGTGCCAGCAGCTTACCCAAGGGGGGAGGGGGCACCGGGGAGCTGTTTTTT. It codes for CASSLPKGGGGTGELFF.

The chain combines TRBV5-4 with TRBJ1-6; unclear D gene. The germline V gene has CDR1 SGHNT and CDR2 YYREEE (reference sequence). This CDR3 spans 15 amino acids. V dropped 4 bases and J dropped 7 bases, with 15 bases sitting between them. The CDR3: CASSADLGGNSPLHF. The CDR3 region has the DNA TGTGCCAGCAGCGCAGACCTGGGAGGCAATTCACCCCTCCACTTT.

This rearrangement joins TRBV7-2 to TRBJ2-6; D may be TRBD1 (6 bases). Germline CDR1 is SGHTA and CDR2 is FQGNSA. V shed 5 bases and J shed 2 bases, with 10 bases lying between them. This CDR3 region has 15 residues. The CDR3 region has the DNA TGTGCCAGCAGCGCACAGGGAACTGGGGCCAACGTCCTGACTTTC. It codes for CASSAQGTGANVLTF.

This chain links TRBV5-1 with TRBJ1-4; D ambiguous. V was clipped by 1 base and J by 0 bases, with 16 bases between them. Germline-derived CDR1 and CDR2 are SGHRS and YFSETQ. The CDR3 sequence is 18 residues long. The CDR3 spells CASSLSPRHVATNEKLFF. As DNA, the CDR3 is TGCGCCAGCAGCTTGTCGCCCCGACACGTCGCAACTAATGAAAAACTGTTTTTT.

This clone was found a few times. This rearrangement joins TRBV2 to TRBJ1-4; the D is unclear. Germline values: CDR1 SNHLY, CDR2 FYNNEI. V lost 8 bases to trimming and J lost 4 bases, with 11 bases between them. The CDR3 length is 13 residues. This CDR3 reads CASRTVLNEKLFF. DNA of the CDR3: TGTGCCAGCCGCACAGTCCTTAATGAAAAACTGTTTTTT. Using reference TRBV2 and TRBJ1-4 for the parts outside the CDR3, the full variable domain is EPEVTQTPSHQVTQMGQEVILRCVPISNHLYFYWYRQILGQKVEFLVSFYNNEISEKSEIFDDQFSVERPDGSNFTLKIRSTKLEDSAMYFCASRTVLNEKLFFGSGTQLSVL.

Here the CDR3 reads CASSIGTGNTEAFF. CDR3 coding DNA: TGTGCCAGTAGTATTGGGACAGGGAACACTGAAGCTTTCTTT. The chain is built from TRBV19 and TRBJ1-1; 8 positions agree with TRBD1. CDR1 and CDR2 (germline): LNHDA, SQIVND (reference sequence). The ends lost 3 bases at V and 1 base at J; junction bases unmatched: 1. This CDR3 is built from 14 residues. The full variable domain, with the rest looked up from reference TRBV19 and TRBJ1-1, is DGGITQSPKYLFRKEGQNVTLSCEQNLNHDAMYWYRQDPGQGLRLIYYSQIVNDFQKGDIAEGYSVSREKKESFPLTVTSAQKNPTAFYLCASSIGTGNTEAFFGQGTRLTVV.

There are a few counts of this clone. The CDR3 nucleotides are TGCGCCAGCAGCCCCTTAGGAGGGAAGGTAGACGAGCAGTACTTC. This sequence encodes CASSPLGGKVDEQYF. The V call is TRBV5-1, the J call TRBJ2-7; tentatively, D is TRBD2 (6 bases). Germline-derived CDR1 and CDR2 are SGHRS and YFSETQ. V lost 4 bases to trimming and J lost 5 bases, with 19 bases between them. This CDR3 contains 15 residues.

The rearrangement joins TRBV5-6 to TRBJ2-5, with 10 positions matching TRBD1. Unmatched junction bases numbered 5, after V lost 4 bases and J lost 2 bases. The CDR3 is made up of 15 amino acids. Looked up from germline, CDR1 is SGHDT and CDR2 is YYEEEE. CDR3 in amino acids: CASSIGTGVQETQYF. CDR3 bases: TGTGCCAGCAGCATCGGGACAGGGGTACAAGAGACCCAGTACTTC.

Only a few counts were recorded for this clone. This chain connects TRBV7-2 to TRBJ2-3; no clear D gene. Per germline, CDR1 SGHTA and CDR2 FQGNSA. The CDR3 runs 15 residues. The ends were cut back, 3 bases at V and 0 bases at J, with 10 bases in the middle. The CDR3 DNA reads TGTGCCAGCAGCTTTGGCACTACTAGCACAGATACGCAGTATTTT. Its protein product is CASSFGTTSTDTQYF.